The T cell receptor beta chain under discussion was sequenced for a study of blood T cell repertoires in COVID-19. Overall study context: Acute-phase and convalescent COVID-19 samples originated in the United States, Italy and Spain. The analysed material was cDNA or gDNA that came from T cells, B-cell-depleted T cells, or PBMCs.

Authors' methods: Amplification with reference gene primers provided the estimates of nucleated cell counts. This table comes from immunoSEQ multiplex PCR, and its TCRdb copy is limited to in-frame clones, with some not included. The D gene and trimming were derived from the DNA, and the V and J assignments and clone size from that table. Altogether around 200,000 clones are present, around 91% being singletons, with the ten largest covering 0.62%. Germline V gives CDR1 SGHNT, CDR2 YENEEA. The V segment lost 5 bases and the J segment 0 bases; nucleotides outside the gene matches: 3. This CDR3 is built from 15 residues.

The receptor was isolated from a man aged 50-60 years with acute or convalescent COVID-19. The chain is built from TRBV11-3 and TRBJ2-2; TRBD2 matches 7 bases. The material sequenced was peripheral blood. Here the CDR3 DNA reads TGTGCCAGCAGCCAGCGGGGAACGAACACCGGGGAGCTGTTTTTT. Protein: CASSQRGTNTGELFF.